This section outlines one T cell receptor (beta chain) sequence together with its context. Its antigen is undetermined. Chemo-refractory metastatic non-small-cell lung cancer patients received focal radiation with ipilimumab CTLA-4 blockade. This entry is derived from a study of radiotherapy plus CTLA-4 blockade in lung cancer. Overall study: Objective responses were recorded in less than 20% of patients, with disease control recorded in 25% to 40%. Study-level findings and limits: In blood, after radiotherapy plus ipilimumab, tumor-derived TCR clones expanded.

Sequencing was performed with immunoSEQ multiplex PCR; in TCRdb, only in-frame clones are kept and a portion is missing. The repertoire has roughly 55,000 clones, around 74% of them found once; the top ten carry roughly 8%. This receptor was taken from a human donor with non-small cell lung cancer whose response to radiotherapy plus ipilimumab could not be evaluated. Sequences were derived from peripheral blood, sampled from a patient treated with radiotherapy plus ipilimumab.

The CDR3 region has the DNA TGTGCCAGCAGCTCAAGACTAGCGGGAGGGCCGCCGGAGACCCAGTACTTC. It codes for CASSSRLAGGPPETQYF. The chain joins TRBV13 to TRBJ2-5, with 14 bases identical to TRBD2. This CDR3 contains 17 residues. CDR1 and CDR2 from the germline V gene are PRHDT and FYEKMQ (reference sequence). Germline trimming cut 4 bases from V and 5 bases from J; bases unmatched to any gene: 9.